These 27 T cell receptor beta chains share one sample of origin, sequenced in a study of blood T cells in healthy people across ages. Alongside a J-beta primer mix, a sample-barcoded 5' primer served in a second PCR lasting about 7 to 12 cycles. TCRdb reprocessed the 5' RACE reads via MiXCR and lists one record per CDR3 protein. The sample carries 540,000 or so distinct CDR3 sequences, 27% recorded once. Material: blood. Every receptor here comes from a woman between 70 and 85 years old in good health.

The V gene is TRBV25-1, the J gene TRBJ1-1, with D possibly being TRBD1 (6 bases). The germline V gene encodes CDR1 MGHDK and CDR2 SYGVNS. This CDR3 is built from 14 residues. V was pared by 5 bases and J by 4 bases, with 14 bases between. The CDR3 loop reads CASSQQGKGTEAFF. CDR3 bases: TGTGCCAGCAGTCAACAGGGTAAGGGCACTGAAGCTTTCTTT.

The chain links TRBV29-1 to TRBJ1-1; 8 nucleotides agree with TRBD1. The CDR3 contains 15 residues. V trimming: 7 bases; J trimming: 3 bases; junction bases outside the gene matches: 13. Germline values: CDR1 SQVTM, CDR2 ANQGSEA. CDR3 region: CSGNKMGQADTEAFF. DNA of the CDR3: TGCAGCGGTAACAAGATGGGACAGGCGGACACTGAAGCTTTCTTT.

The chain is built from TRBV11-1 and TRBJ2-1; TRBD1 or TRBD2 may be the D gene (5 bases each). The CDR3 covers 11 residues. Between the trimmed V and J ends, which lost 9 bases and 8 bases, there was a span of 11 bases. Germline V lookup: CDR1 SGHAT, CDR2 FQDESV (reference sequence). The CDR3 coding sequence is TGTGCCAGTAAAGGGGACCATGAGCAGTTCTTC. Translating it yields CASKGDHEQFF.

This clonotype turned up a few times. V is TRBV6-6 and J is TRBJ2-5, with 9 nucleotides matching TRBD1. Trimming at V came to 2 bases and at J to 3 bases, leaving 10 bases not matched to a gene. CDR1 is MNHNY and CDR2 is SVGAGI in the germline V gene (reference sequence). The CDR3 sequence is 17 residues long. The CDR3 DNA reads TGTGCCAGCAGTTACGGGTCGGGGACAGGGCTGAAAGAGACCCAGTACTTC. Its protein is CASSYGSGTGLKETQYF.

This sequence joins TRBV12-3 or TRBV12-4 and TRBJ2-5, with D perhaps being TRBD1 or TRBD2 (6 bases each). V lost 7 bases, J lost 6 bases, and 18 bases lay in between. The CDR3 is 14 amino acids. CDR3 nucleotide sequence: TGTGCCAGCACCGTCAGGGGAGGCTGGAAGACCCAGTACTTC. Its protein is CASTVRGGWKTQYF.

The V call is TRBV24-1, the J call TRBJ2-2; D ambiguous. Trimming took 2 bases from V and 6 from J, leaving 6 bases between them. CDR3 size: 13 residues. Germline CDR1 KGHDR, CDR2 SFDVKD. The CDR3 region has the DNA TGTGCCACCAGTGATTCGTTCGCCGGGGAGCTGTTTTTT. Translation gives CATSDSFAGELFF.

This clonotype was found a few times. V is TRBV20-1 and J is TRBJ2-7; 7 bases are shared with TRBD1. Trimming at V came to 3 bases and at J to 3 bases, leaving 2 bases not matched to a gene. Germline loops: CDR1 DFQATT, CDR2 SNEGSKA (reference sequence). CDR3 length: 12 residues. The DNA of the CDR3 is TGCAGTGCTAGCAGACAGGGCTACGAGCAGTACTTC. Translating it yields CSASRQGYEQYF.

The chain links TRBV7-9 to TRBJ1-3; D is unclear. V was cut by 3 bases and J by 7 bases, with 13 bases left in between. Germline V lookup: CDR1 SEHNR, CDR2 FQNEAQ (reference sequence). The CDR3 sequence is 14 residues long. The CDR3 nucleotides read TGTGCCAGCAGCTTCGGGCAGGCCTGGAACACCATATATTTT. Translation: CASSFGQAWNTIYF.

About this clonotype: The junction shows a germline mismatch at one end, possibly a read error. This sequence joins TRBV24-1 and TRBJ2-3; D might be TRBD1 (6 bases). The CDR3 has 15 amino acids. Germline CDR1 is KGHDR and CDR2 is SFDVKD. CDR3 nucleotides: TGTGCCACCAGTGATGACAGGACGCGTCCGGAGACCCAGTACTTT. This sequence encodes CATSDDRTRPETQYF.

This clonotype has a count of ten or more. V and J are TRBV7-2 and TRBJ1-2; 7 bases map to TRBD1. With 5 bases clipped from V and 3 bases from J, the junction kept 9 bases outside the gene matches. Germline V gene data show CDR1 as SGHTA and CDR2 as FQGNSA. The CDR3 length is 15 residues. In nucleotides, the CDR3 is TGTGCCAGCAGCGCATGGGGACAGACCGACTATGGCTACACCTTC. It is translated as CASSAWGQTDYGYTF.

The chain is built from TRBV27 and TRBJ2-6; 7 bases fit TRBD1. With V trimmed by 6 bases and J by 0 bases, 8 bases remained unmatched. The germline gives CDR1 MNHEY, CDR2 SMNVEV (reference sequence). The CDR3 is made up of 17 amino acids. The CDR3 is CASRVTGALSGANVLTF. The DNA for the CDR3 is TGTGCCAGCAGGGTAACAGGGGCGCTCTCTGGGGCCAACGTCCTGACTTTC.

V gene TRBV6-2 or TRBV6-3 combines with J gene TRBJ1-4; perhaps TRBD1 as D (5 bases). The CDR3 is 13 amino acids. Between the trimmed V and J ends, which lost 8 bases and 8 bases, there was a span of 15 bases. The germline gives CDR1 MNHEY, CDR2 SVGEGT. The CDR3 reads CASLRRGEEKLFF. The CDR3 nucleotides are TGTGCCAGCCTAAGAAGGGGAGAAGAAAAACTGTTTTTT.

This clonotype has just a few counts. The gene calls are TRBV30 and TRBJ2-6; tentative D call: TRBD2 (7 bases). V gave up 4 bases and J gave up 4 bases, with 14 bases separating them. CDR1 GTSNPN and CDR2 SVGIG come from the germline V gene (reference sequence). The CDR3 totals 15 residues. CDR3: CAWINGGLGANVLTF. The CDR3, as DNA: TGTGCCTGGATTAACGGGGGGCTCGGGGCCAACGTCCTGACTTTC. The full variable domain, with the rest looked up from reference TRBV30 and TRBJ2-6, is SQTIHQWPATLVQPVGSPLSLECTVEGTSNPNLYWYRQAAGRGLQLLFYSVGIGQISSEVPQNLSASRPQDRQFILSSKKLLLSDSGFYLCAWINGGLGANVLTFGAGSRLTVL.

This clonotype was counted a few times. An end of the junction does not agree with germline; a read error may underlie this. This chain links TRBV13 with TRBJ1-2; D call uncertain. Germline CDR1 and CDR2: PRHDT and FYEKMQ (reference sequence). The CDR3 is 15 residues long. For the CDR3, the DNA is TGTGCCAACAGCTTCAGGCGGCAGACTAACTATGGCTACACCTTC. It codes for CANSFRRQTNYGYTF.

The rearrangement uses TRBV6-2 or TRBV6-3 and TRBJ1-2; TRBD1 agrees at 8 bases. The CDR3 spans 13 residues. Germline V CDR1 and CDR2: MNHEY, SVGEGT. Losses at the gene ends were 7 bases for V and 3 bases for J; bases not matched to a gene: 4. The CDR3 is CASNTDRDYGYTF. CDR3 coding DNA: TGTGCCAGCAACACGGACAGGGACTATGGCTACACCTTC.

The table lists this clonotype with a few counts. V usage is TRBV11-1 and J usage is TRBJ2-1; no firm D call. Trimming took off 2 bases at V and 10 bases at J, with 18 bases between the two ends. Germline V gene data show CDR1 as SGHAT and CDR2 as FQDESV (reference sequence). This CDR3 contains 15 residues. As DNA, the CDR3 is TGTGCCAGCAGCTTAATCGACCTCGGCCCTTTGGAGCAGTTCTTC. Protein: CASSLIDLGPLEQFF.

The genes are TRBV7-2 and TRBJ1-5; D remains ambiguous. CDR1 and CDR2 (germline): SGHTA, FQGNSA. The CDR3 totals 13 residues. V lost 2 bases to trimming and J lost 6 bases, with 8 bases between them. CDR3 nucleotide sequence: TGTGCCAGCAGCTTAAAGGTATCTCAGCCCCAGCATTTT. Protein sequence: CASSLKVSQPQHF.

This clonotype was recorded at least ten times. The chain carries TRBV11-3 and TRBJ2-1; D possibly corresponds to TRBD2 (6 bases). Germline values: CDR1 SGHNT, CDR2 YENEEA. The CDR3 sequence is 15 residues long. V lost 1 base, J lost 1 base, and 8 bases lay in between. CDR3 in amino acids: CASSLVSGSYNEQFF. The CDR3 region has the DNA TGTGCCAGCAGCTTAGTTAGCGGATCCTACAATGAGCAGTTCTTC.

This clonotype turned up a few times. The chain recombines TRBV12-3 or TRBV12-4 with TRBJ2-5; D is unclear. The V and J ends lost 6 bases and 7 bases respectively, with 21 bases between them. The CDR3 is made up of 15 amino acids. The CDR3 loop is CASSPQILAKWTQYF. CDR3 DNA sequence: TGTGCCAGCAGCCCACAGATTTTGGCGAAGTGGACCCAGTACTTC.

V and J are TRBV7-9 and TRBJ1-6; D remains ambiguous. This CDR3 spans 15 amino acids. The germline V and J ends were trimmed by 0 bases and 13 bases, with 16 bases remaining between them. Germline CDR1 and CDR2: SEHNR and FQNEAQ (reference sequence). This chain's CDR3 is CASSLAIGGGGPLHF. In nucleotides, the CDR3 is TGTGCCAGCAGCTTAGCGATAGGTGGCGGAGGGCCCCTCCACTTT.

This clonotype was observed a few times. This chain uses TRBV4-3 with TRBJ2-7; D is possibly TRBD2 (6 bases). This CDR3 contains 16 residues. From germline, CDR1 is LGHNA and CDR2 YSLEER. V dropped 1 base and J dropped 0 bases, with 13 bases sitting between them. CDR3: CASSQGWGESSYEQYF. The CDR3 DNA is TGCGCCAGCAGCCAAGGGTGGGGGGAGAGCTCCTACGAGCAGTACTTC.

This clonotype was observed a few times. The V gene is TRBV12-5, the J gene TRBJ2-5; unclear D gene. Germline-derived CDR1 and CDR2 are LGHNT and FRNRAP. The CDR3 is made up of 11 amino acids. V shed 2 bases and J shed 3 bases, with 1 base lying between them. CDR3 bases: TGTGCTAGTGGTTTGAAAGAGACCCAGTACTTC. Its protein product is CASGLKETQYF.

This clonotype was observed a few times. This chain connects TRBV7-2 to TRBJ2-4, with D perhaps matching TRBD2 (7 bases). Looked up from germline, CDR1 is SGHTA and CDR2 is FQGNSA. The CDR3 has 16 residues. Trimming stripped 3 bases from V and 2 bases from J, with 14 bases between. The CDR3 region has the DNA TGTGCCAGCAGCTTTGAGGGGGGGCCGCCCAAAAACATTCAGTACTTC. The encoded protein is CASSFEGGPPKNIQYF.

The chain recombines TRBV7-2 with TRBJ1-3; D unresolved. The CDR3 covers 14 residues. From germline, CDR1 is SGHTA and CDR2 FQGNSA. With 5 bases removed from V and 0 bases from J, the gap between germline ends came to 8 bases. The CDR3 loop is CASSIQSSGNTIYF. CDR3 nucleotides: TGTGCCAGCAGCATACAAAGCTCTGGAAACACCATATATTTT.

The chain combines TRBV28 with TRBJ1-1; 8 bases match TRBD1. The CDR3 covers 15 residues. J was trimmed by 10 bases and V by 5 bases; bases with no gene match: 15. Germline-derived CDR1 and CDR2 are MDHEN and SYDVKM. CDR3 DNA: TGTGCCAGCAGTGAATTCAGGGGGCGATCCCTGACAGCTTTCTTT. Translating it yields CASSEFRGRSLTAFF.

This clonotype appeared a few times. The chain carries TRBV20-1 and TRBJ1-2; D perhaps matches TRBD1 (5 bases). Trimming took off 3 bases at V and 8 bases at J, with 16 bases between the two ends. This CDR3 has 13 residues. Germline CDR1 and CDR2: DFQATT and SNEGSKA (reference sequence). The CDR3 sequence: CSASRGGMGGYTF. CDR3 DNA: TGCAGTGCTAGCCGGGGGGGTATGGGAGGCTACACCTTC.

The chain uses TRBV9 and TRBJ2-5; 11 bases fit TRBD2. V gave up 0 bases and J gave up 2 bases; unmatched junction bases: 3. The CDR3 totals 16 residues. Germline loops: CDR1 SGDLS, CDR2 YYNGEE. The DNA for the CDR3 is TGTGCCAGCAGCGTAGCTAGCGGGGGGACTCAAGAGACCCAGTACTTC. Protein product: CASSVASGGTQETQYF.